This TCR beta chain stems from a study of shared clonotypes between healthy human individuals. Selected positively for CCR7 and CD45RO-negative, naive CD8 cells excluded terminally differentiated effector memory CD45RA+ cells. The study drew its donors from healthy HIV-negative adults without recent acute infections or vaccinations. V lost 5 bases and J lost 1; bases outside the gene matches: 15. CDR3 length: 19 residues. CDR1 is SGHAT and CDR2 is FQNNGV in the germline V gene. TCRdb keeps only in-frame clones here, not all; method: immunoSEQ multiplex PCR. The sample carries around 700,000 clones, 92% recorded once.

The sequence derives from a young man in good health. V usage is TRBV11-2 and J usage is TRBJ1-5; 9 nucleotides match TRBD1. Sequenced: naive CD8+ T cells sorted from blood. Here the CDR3 reads CASSPSHRGHEGSNQPQHF. The CDR3 bases are TGTGCCAGCAGCCCTAGCCACAGGGGGCACGAGGGGAGCAATCAGCCCCAGCATTTT.